The T cell receptor beta chain under discussion was sequenced for a study of T cell clonality in common variable immunodeficiency. Findings of the study overall: Compared with healthy controls, CVID subjects showed increased TCRbeta clonality, mostly in about a third.

Both groups were predominantly of Caucasian heritage. Donors gave about 5 to 8.5 ml heparinized peripheral whole blood. This clone was recorded many times. The antigen remains unidentified. The read halts 3 residues ahead of the CDR3 end, with the missing end drawn from the germline J gene. This CDR3 spans 17 amino acids. Germline CDR1 reads SGHRS; CDR2 reads YFSETQ. Trimming removed 2 bases from V and 1 base from J; junction bases left unmatched: 11. Here immunoSEQ multiplex PCR was the method, and the copy in TCRdb shows in-frame clones only, minus some. The sample holds over 30,000 clones, and no clone turns up only once.

The chain carries TRBV5-1 and TRBJ1-1; TRBD1 aligns across 7 bases. Sequencing was carried out using peripheral blood mononuclear cells. The clonotype comes from a person aged 18 to 75 in good health. Incomplete CDR3 DNA: TGCGCCAGCAGCTTTTATCAGGGGGAAAAAAAGAACACTGAA. Its translation: CASSFYQGEKKNTE. From start to end, the CDR3 is CASSFYQGEKKNTEAFF.